Presented here are 29 T cell receptor beta chains from one specimen sequenced in a study of tissue T cells after allogeneic stem cell transplantation (dated by TCRdb to between 2021 and 2024). The intended sense of this specimen's time point label: mouse harvest day 7 after allogeneic transplant. Each mouse graft, delivered by tail vein injection, combined 10^6 splenic CD5+ T cells with 10^7 T-cell-depleted bone marrow cells. Libraries were made using the immunoSEQ multiplex PCR assay. The immuneACCESS repertoire file appears here via TCRdb, limited to in-frame rearrangements. These files lack a portion of the clones; in checked studies, under half of the deficit traces to unresolved V genes, and the cause of the others is not known. This sample is represented by approximately 5,700 clones; over 50% of them were singletons. 9% of the sample goes to the ten largest clones. Sequencing input: gut tissue. The receptors here all came from a female BALB/c mouse given C57BL/6 T cells with graft-versus-host disease after an allogeneic hematopoietic cell transplant.

This clone appeared a few times. The gene names here belong to mouse. The read halts 1 residue ahead of the CDR3 end, with the missing end drawn from the germline J gene. The chain employs TRBV26 and TRBJ1-4, with D possibly being TRBD1 (5 bases). This CDR3 contains 15 residues. The germline CDR1 and CDR2 sequences are KGHPV and FQNQEV (reference sequence). Between the trimmed V and J ends, which lost 0 bases and 4 bases, there was a span of 9 bases. The CDR3 loop reads CASSLSNRNNERLFF. CDR3 bases read: TGTGCCAGCAGTCTGTCGAACAGGAACAACGAAAGATTATTT.

Comment on this clone: Any gene name here is a mouse gene name. The read gets to within 1 residue of the CDR3 end, and the germline J gene fills in the rest. V usage is TRBV13-2 and J usage is TRBJ1-5, with a weak D call TRBD1 (5 bases). V shed 5 bases and J shed 0 bases, with 6 bases lying between them. CDR3 length: 13 residues. The germline gives CDR1 NNHNN, CDR2 SYGAGS (reference sequence). The CDR3 region is CASGQDNNQAPLF. The CDR3 DNA, read in part, is TGTGCCAGCGGACAGGATAACAACCAGGCTCCGCTT.

About this clone itself: The gene symbols are mouse symbols. Read coverage stops 1 residue before the CDR3 terminus; the germline J gene supplies the remainder. The genes are TRBV26 and TRBJ2-7; D gene ambiguous. The CDR3 consists of 13 residues. Germline V lookup: CDR1 KGHPV, CDR2 FQNQEV (reference sequence). V was pared by 0 bases and J by 4 bases, with 7 bases between. CDR3 amino acids: CASSLSFNYEQYF. The covered CDR3 bases are TGTGCCAGCAGTCTGTCGTTTAATTATGAACAGTAC. Based on the CDR3 plus reference TRBV26 and TRBJ2-7, the full variable domain is NSKVIQTPRYLVKGQGQKAKMRCIPEKGHPVVFWYQQNKNNEFKFLINFQNQEVLQQIDMTEKRFSAECPSNSPCSLEIQSSEAGDSALYLCASSLSFNYEQYFGPGTRLTVL.

To note about this clone: Gene and germline names: mouse. The CDR3 extends 1 residue past the end of the read, so its final part is completed from the germline J gene. The gene calls are TRBV23 and TRBJ2-3. CDR1 is KGHTA and CDR2 is FQNQQP in the germline V gene. CDR3 length equals 15 residues. Incomplete CDR3 DNA: TGCTCCAGCAGTCAATCGGCCGGGGAGGCAGAAACGCTGTAT. This encodes CSSSQSAGEAETLY. The CDR3 in its entirety is CSSSQSAGEAETLYF.

Notes on this clone: The germline and genes are mouse ones. The read falls 1 residue short of the CDR3 end, and the missing part is taken from the germline J gene. V usage is TRBV1 and J usage is TRBJ1-4; 12 bases match TRBD1. The V gene's germline CDR1 is NSQYPW and CDR2 LRSPGD (reference sequence). The CDR3 is made up of 15 amino acids. With 4 bases clipped from V and 6 bases from J, the junction kept 3 bases outside the gene matches. This chain's CDR3 is CTCSGRDRGHERLFF. CDR3 DNA, as far as it was read: TGCACCTGCAGTGGCCGGGACAGGGGGCACGAAAGATTATTT.

Within the sample, this clone is large (0.1 to 1%). Mouse gene names and germline throughout. Read data end 1 residue before the CDR3 end; the end is taken from the germline J gene. The V gene is TRBV4, the J gene TRBJ2-7; 10 bases line up with TRBD2. The ends lost 4 bases at V and 4 bases at J; junction bases unmatched: 4. Per the germline V gene, CDR1 is LGHDT and CDR2 is YNNKQL (reference sequence). This CDR3 region has 14 residues. Incomplete CDR3 DNA: TGTGCCAGCAGCTCCTGGACTGGGGGATATGAACAGTAC. Amino acids: CASSSWTGGYEQY. The CDR3, in full, reads CASSSWTGGYEQYF.

This clone occurred once. The genes and germline here are from mouse. Read sequence stops 1 residue before the CDR3 end, and the germline J gene provides the missing end. The rearrangement uses TRBV15 and TRBJ2-2; TRBD1 matches 7 bases. The CDR3 totals 14 residues. Germline V CDR1 and CDR2: SGHND, FRSKSL. J gave up 0 bases and V 6 bases, and 1 base lay outside the gene matches. CDR3 sequence reads: CASSGTANTGQLYF. Incomplete CDR3 DNA: TGTGCCAGCAGCGGGACAGCAAACACCGGGCAGCTCTAC.

Of note for this clone: All gene names here are mouse names. The sequence runs out 1 residue before the end of the CDR3; the remainder is reconstructed from the germline J gene. The chain uses TRBV26 and TRBJ1-2; 10 bases align to TRBD1. The CDR3 extends over 15 amino acids. Germline V CDR1 and CDR2: KGHPV, FQNQEV (reference sequence). V lost 2 bases and J lost 4; bases outside the gene matches: 4. Here the CDR3 reads CASSLKTGGASDYTF. The CDR3 DNA, read in part, is TGTGCCAGCAGTCTGAAGACAGGGGGCGCCTCCGACTACACC.

As regards this clone: Germline and genes: mouse. The read halts 1 residue ahead of the CDR3 end, with the missing end drawn from the germline J gene. V gene TRBV1 combines with J gene TRBJ2-5; D is unclear. CDR1 and CDR2 from the germline V gene are NSQYPW and LRSPGD (reference sequence). The V end lost 0 bases, the J end lost 6 bases, and 4 bases lay between the germline ends. This CDR3 is 12 amino acids long. CDR3 sequence: CTCSADQDTQYF. The part of the CDR3 DNA that was read is TGCACCTGCAGTGCAGATCAGGACACCCAGTAC.

Note on this clone: The genes are named according to mouse. The CDR3 end falls 1 residue outside the read, so it is completed with the germline J gene. J is TRBJ2-3 and V is TRBV26, with D perhaps TRBD1 (6 bases). Germline CDR1 and CDR2: KGHPV and FQNQEV (reference sequence). The CDR3 extends over 15 amino acids. Trimming cost V 0 bases and J 1 base, with 8 bases left between them. The CDR3 is CASSLSRGGAETLYF. CDR3 DNA, as far as it was read: TGTGCCAGCAGTCTGTCCAGGGGTGGTGCAGAAACGCTGTAT.

Note on this clone: Genes and germline are mouse. CDR3 sequence reads: CASSPGGQDTQYF. The part of the CDR3 DNA that was read is TGTGCCAGCTCTCCCGGGGGCCAAGACACCCAGTAC. The gene calls are TRBV12-2 and TRBJ2-5; perhaps D is TRBD1 or TRBD2 (5 bases each). The CDR3 end falls 1 residue outside the read, so it is completed with the germline J gene. The CDR3 is 13 amino acids. Germline lookup yields CDR1 SGHLS and CDR2 HYDKME. V was cut by 2 bases and J by 2 bases, with 7 bases left in between.

Remarks on this clone: Genes and germline are mouse. The read halts 1 residue ahead of the CDR3 end, with the missing end drawn from the germline J gene. The gene calls are TRBV31 and TRBJ2-7; 7 nucleotides match TRBD2. The CDR3 covers 12 residues. Germline V gene data show CDR1 as GKSSPN and CDR2 as SITVG. Germline trimming cut 3 bases from V and 6 bases from J; bases unmatched to any gene: 5. The CDR3 loop is CAWSPGTVEQYF. The part of the CDR3 DNA that was read is TGTGCCTGGAGCCCCGGGACTGTTGAACAGTAC.

As concerns this clone: All gene names here are mouse names. Read data end 1 residue before the CDR3 end; the end is taken from the germline J gene. The V call is TRBV29, the J call TRBJ1-1; tentative D call: TRBD1 (6 bases). Germline V lookup: CDR1 MSHET, CDR2 SYDVDS. This CDR3 is 12 amino acids long. The V and J ends lost 2 bases and 7 bases respectively, with 8 bases between them. CDR3 protein: CASSLGRGEVFF. The covered CDR3 bases are TGTGCTAGCAGTTTAGGCAGGGGAGAAGTCTTC.

As concerns this clone: Genes and germline are mouse. The read terminates 1 residue ahead of where the CDR3 ends, so the germline J gene completes it. This chain connects TRBV5 to TRBJ1-1; 7 bases line up with TRBD1. Germline assignment: CDR1 LGHNA and CDR2 YNLKQL (reference sequence). The V segment lost 3 bases and the J segment 1 base; nucleotides outside the gene matches: 2. The CDR3 is made up of 14 amino acids. The DNA read from the CDR3 is TGTGCCAGCAGCCACCGGACAGGGAACACAGAAGTCTTC. It translates to CASSHRTGNTEVF. The entire CDR3 sequence reads CASSHRTGNTEVFF.

In its sample, this clone ranks as large. The gene symbols are mouse symbols. The read comes to an end 1 residue before the CDR3 does, leaving the germline J gene to fill in the end. The chain links TRBV26 to TRBJ2-7; 9 bases align to TRBD2. Germline V lookup: CDR1 KGHPV, CDR2 FQNQEV (reference sequence). This CDR3 has 15 residues. V trimming: 2 bases; J trimming: 0 bases; junction bases outside the gene matches: 2. The CDR3 DNA, read in part, is TGTGCCAGCAGTCTGGGACTGGGGAGCTCCTATGAACAGTAC. It codes for CASSLGLGSSYEQY. From start to end, the CDR3 is CASSLGLGSSYEQYF.

As to this clone: The gene names here belong to mouse. The CDR3 bases that were read are TGCTCCAGCAGTCAATCTGGGACTGGGGCAGAAACGCTGTAT. It encodes CSSSQSGTGAETLY. The entire CDR3 is CSSSQSGTGAETLYF. The genes are TRBV23 and TRBJ2-3; the table gives TRBD2 as D, unverified against the DNA. The CDR3 end lies 1 residue beyond the end of the read and is filled in from the germline J gene. Per the germline V gene, CDR1 is KGHTA and CDR2 is FQNQQP. The CDR3 runs to 15 residues.

In the case of this clone: Gene and germline names: mouse. The CDR3 end falls 1 residue outside the read, so it is completed with the germline J gene. The chain joins TRBV3 to TRBJ2-2; 7 bases map to TRBD1. The germline V gene encodes CDR1 SNHLY and CDR2 FYNGKV (reference sequence). This CDR3 contains 15 residues. Trimming at V came to 0 bases and at J to 2 bases, leaving 0 bases not matched to a gene. The CDR3 reads CASSLAGQNTGQLYF. The sequenced CDR3 bases are TGTGCCAGCAGCTTAGCGGGACAGAACACCGGGCAGCTCTAC.

Remarks on this clone: Genes and germline come from the mouse. The CDR3 end lies 1 residue beyond the end of the read and is filled in from the germline J gene. V is TRBV19 and J is TRBJ2-3; no clear D. V was pared by 2 bases and J by 10 bases, with 14 bases between. CDR3 length equals 13 residues. Germline V gene data show CDR1 as FNHDT and CDR2 as SITEND (reference sequence). The sequenced part of the CDR3 DNA is TGTGCCAGCAGTATCGGTAGGCCATCCCCGCTGTAT. Translating gives CASSIGRPSPLY. The CDR3 reads in full as CASSIGRPSPLYF.

As for this clone: The germline and genes are mouse ones. The read ends 1 residue before the CDR3 terminus; that terminus is restored from the germline J gene. V is TRBV26 and J is TRBJ2-1; 8 bases match TRBD2. Unmatched junction bases numbered 2, after V lost 1 base and J lost 0 bases. CDR1 and CDR2 (germline): KGHPV, FQNQEV (reference sequence). The CDR3 totals 16 residues. The covered CDR3 bases are TGTGCCAGCAGTCTGTGGGGGGGCTATAACTATGCTGAGCAGTTC. Translating gives CASSLWGGYNYAEQF. The entire CDR3 protein reads CASSLWGGYNYAEQFF.

This clone occurred a few times. Germline and genes: mouse. Read data end 1 residue before the CDR3 end; the end is taken from the germline J gene. The V call is TRBV26, the J call TRBJ2-3, with D uncertain. Trimming removed 6 bases from V and 5 bases from J, with 3 bases in between. This CDR3 contains 10 residues. Looked up from germline, CDR1 is KGHPV and CDR2 is FQNQEV (reference sequence). The CDR3 DNA, read in part, is TGTGCCAGCAGGAAAGAAACGCTGTAT. Translated, it gives CASRKETLY. The entire CDR3 protein is CASRKETLYF.

Notes on this clone: The genes are named according to mouse. With the read ending 1 residue before the CDR3 end, the germline J gene is used to fill in that end. The chain carries TRBV26 and TRBJ2-3; 11 bases match TRBD1. V lost 3 bases to trimming and J lost 3 bases; unmatched junction nucleotides: 5. This CDR3 region has 16 residues. Per the germline V gene, CDR1 is KGHPV and CDR2 is FQNQEV (reference sequence). CDR3 DNA, as far as it was read: TGTGCCAGCAGTCTCGGACAGGGGGCAAGGGCAGAAACGCTGTAT. This gives the protein CASSLGQGARAETLY. The full-length CDR3 reads as CASSLGQGARAETLYF.

With regard to this clone: Gene labels here are mouse ones. The DNA ends 1 residue before the CDR3 does, and the rest of the CDR3 is filled in from the germline J gene. The chain employs TRBV13-2 and TRBJ1-4; the D gene is possibly TRBD1 (6 bases). Trimming shortened V by 3 bases and J by 8 bases, and 17 bases separated the two germline ends. Germline loops: CDR1 NNHNN, CDR2 SYGAGS (reference sequence). The CDR3 covers 15 residues. The CDR3 sequence: CASGGTVVFRERLFF. The sequenced CDR3 bases are TGTGCCAGCGGTGGGACAGTAGTTTTCCGGGAAAGATTATTT.

This clone was observed a few times. Germline and genes: mouse. Read data end 1 residue before the CDR3 end; the end is taken from the germline J gene. The chain is built from TRBV23 and TRBJ1-4; no check of the table's D call, TRBD1, against the DNA was made. Germline V gene data show CDR1 as KGHTA and CDR2 as FQNQQP. The CDR3 consists of 14 residues. CDR3 in amino acids: CSSSSGTGHERLFF. The sequenced CDR3 bases are TGCTCCAGCAGTTCCGGGACAGGGCACGAAAGATTATTT.

In its sample, this clone was seen a few times. Gene and germline names: mouse. The sequenced fragment ends 1 residue before the CDR3 boundary, so the rest is inferred from the germline J gene. The chain has TRBV3 and TRBJ2-2, with no clear D. V lost 3 bases and J 2 bases, leaving 1 base between the germline ends. In germline, CDR1 is SNHLY, CDR2 FYNGKV (reference sequence). The CDR3 consists of 12 residues. CDR3 loop: CASSFNTGQLYF. The covered CDR3 bases are TGTGCCAGCAGCTTTAACACCGGGCAGCTCTAC.

This clone has a handful of counts. Gene names denote mouse genes. The read falls 1 residue short of the CDR3 end, and the missing part is taken from the germline J gene. This chain uses TRBV12-1 with TRBJ1-6; D gene unclear. TRBJ1-6 is marked as an open reading frame, function uncertain. This CDR3 has 15 amino acids. The germline V and J ends were trimmed by 0 bases and 0 bases, with 5 bases remaining between them. Germline V gene sequence: CDR1 SGHSN, CDR2 HYEKVE. CDR3 amino acids: CASSLMGSYNSPLYF. The covered CDR3 bases are TGTGCCAGCTCTCTCATGGGTTCCTATAATTCGCCCCTCTAC.

As concerns this clone: All gene names here are mouse names. Coverage ceases 1 residue before the CDR3 finishes, and the germline J gene fills in the end. V usage is TRBV3 and J usage is TRBJ2-5; 13 nucleotides match TRBD2. Per germline, CDR1 SNHLY and CDR2 FYNGKV (reference sequence). J was trimmed by 8 bases and V by 5 bases; bases with no gene match: 7. The CDR3 has 15 amino acids. CDR3 sequence: CASSLGLGGRATQYF. Incomplete CDR3 DNA: TGTGCCAGCAGCCTCGGACTGGGGGGGCGCGCCACCCAGTAC.

By sample fraction, this clone is large (0.1 to 1%). The gene names given are mouse names. Sequencing ends 1 residue short of the CDR3 end; the germline J gene provides the rest. J is TRBJ1-3 and V is TRBV26; perhaps TRBD1 as D (6 bases). This CDR3 comprises 13 residues. Germline-derived CDR1 and CDR2 are KGHPV and FQNQEV (reference sequence). Deletions cut 4 bases from V and 2 bases from J, with 6 bases between. The CDR3 bases that were read are TGTGCCAGCAGTCAGGGGGCTGGAAATACGCTCTAT. Translated, it gives CASSQGAGNTLY. The whole CDR3 protein is CASSQGAGNTLYF.

Comment on this clone: Gene names refer to mouse genes. The read terminates 1 residue ahead of where the CDR3 ends, so the germline J gene completes it. The gene calls are TRBV29 and TRBJ1-6; D is perhaps TRBD1 (6 bases). TRBJ1-6 is an open reading frame, and its role is uncertain. This CDR3 spans 13 amino acids. Germline V gives CDR1 MSHET, CDR2 SYDVDS. With 2 bases removed from V and 10 bases from J, the gap between germline ends came to 9 bases. CDR3 sequence reads: CASSLTGWSPLYF. The part of the CDR3 DNA that was read is TGTGCTAGCAGTTTAACAGGGTGGTCGCCCCTCTAC.

As concerns this clone: The gene names given are mouse names. The CDR3 is cut off 1 residue early in the read; its end comes from the germline J gene. V is TRBV15 and J is TRBJ2-3, with D uncertain. Germline CDR1 reads SGHND; CDR2 reads FRSKSL. The CDR3 sequence is 12 residues long. Trimming left V 4 bases short and J 3 bases short, with 5 bases between. CDR3 sequence reads: CASSYPAETLYF. The sequenced CDR3 bases are TGTGCCAGCAGTTACCCGGCAGAAACGCTGTAT.